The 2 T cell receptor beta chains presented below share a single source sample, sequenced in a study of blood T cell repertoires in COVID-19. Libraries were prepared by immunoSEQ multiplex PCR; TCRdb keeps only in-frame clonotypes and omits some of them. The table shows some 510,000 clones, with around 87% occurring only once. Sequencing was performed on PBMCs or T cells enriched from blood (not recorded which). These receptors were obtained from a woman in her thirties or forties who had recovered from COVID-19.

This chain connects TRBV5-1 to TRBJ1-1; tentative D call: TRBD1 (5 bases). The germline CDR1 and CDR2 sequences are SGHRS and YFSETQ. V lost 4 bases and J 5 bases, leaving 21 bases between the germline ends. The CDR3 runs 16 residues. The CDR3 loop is CASSQADQGRKTEAFF. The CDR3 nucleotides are TGCGCCAGCAGCCAAGCAGACCAGGGAAGGAAGACTGAAGCTTTCTTT.

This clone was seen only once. CDR3 amino acids: CASSMRAKNYGYTF. DNA of the CDR3: TGTGCCAGTAGTATGAGGGCCAAGAACTATGGCTACACCTTC. The chain uses TRBV19 and TRBJ1-2; D unresolved. V gave up 3 bases and J gave up 2 bases, with 10 bases separating them. This CDR3 contains 14 residues. CDR1 and CDR2 (germline): LNHDA, SQIVND (reference sequence). The entire variable domain, with the rest obtained from reference TRBV19 and TRBJ1-2, is as follows: DGGITQSPKYLFRKEGQNVTLSCEQNLNHDAMYWYRQDPGQGLRLIYYSQIVNDFQKGDIAEGYSVSREKKESFPLTVTSAQKNPTAFYLCASSMRAKNYGYTFGSGTRLTVV.